These 17 T cell receptor beta chains were sequenced from one sample in a study of T-cell reconstitution after alpha-beta-depleted transplantation in children. Unique molecular identifiers were built into the TCRbeta library. TCRdb redid the calling of the PCR reads with MiXCR, one entry per CDR3 protein. The sample consists of some 300,000 distinct CDR3 sequences, approximately 7.3% of them appearing once. General study findings and limits: By one year post-transplant, T-cell counts and diversity largely arose from T cells that were newly produced.

The antigens these receptors bind are not known. Sequencing used peripheral blood, obtained 360 days after TCRalphabeta/CD19-depleted stem cell transplant. The receptors shown here come from a female patient between 2 and 15 years old who had a stem cell transplant for Fanconi anemia, so the T cells may come from the graft donor.

This clonotype was counted ten times or more. This chain connects TRBV5-1 to TRBJ2-2; D could derive from TRBD1 or TRBD2 (7 bases each). Germline-derived CDR1 and CDR2 are SGHRS and YFSETQ. V dropped 0 bases and J dropped 0 bases, with 12 bases sitting between them. The CDR3 consists of 17 residues. In DNA, the CDR3 is TGCGCCAGCAGCTTGGCTAGCGGACAGGCGAACACCGGGGAGCTGTTTTTT. Translating gives CASSLASGQANTGELFF.

Many counts were recorded for this clonotype. The J gene is TRBJ2-1, the V gene TRBV5-1; D gene ambiguous. Germline CDR1 and CDR2: SGHRS and YFSETQ. CDR3 size: 13 residues. The V and J ends lost 4 bases and 7 bases respectively, with 12 bases between them. The CDR3 reads CASSADKDNEQFF. The CDR3 DNA reads as TGCGCCAGCAGCGCTGACAAGGATAATGAGCAGTTCTTC.

This sequence joins TRBV5-5 and TRBJ1-2; tentatively, D is TRBD1 (6 bases). This CDR3 has 15 amino acids. The germline gives CDR1 SGHKS, CDR2 YYEKEE (reference sequence). V lost 2 bases and J lost 10, with 21 bases in between. The CDR3 reads CASSFSGAFSMAYTF. CDR3 nucleotides: TGTGCCAGCAGCTTTTCAGGGGCCTTTTCTATGGCCTACACCTTC. Variable domain in full (rest from reference TRBV5-5 and TRBJ1-2): DAGVTQSPTHLIKTRGQQVTLRCSPISGHKSVSWYQQVLGQGPQFIFQYYEKEERGRGNFPDRFSARQFPNYSSELNVNALLLGDSALYLCASSFSGAFSMAYTFGSGTRLTVV.

This clonotype showed up many times. This rearrangement joins TRBV12-3 or TRBV12-4 to TRBJ1-2; tentative D call: TRBD1 (5 bases). Trimming took off 0 bases at V and 4 bases at J, with 12 bases between the two ends. The CDR3 spans 15 residues. The CDR3 region has the DNA TGTGCCAGCAGTTTAGCGCCGGGGGGAGGCTATGGCTACACCTTC. It encodes CASSLAPGGGYGYTF.

This rearrangement joins TRBV4-2 to TRBJ2-7, with 10 positions matching TRBD1. With V trimmed by 2 bases and J by 8 bases, 6 bases remained unmatched. This CDR3 region has 14 residues. The germline gives CDR1 LGHNA, CDR2 YNFKEQ. The CDR3 reads CASSQMGQGSQQYF. CDR3 in DNA: TGTGCCAGCAGCCAAATGGGACAGGGGAGTCAGCAGTACTTC.

This clonotype has a count of ten or more. The rearrangement joins TRBV12-3 or TRBV12-4 to TRBJ1-3, with 8 bases aligning to TRBD1. V lost 10 bases, J lost 2 bases, and 7 bases stayed unmatched. This CDR3 is 14 amino acids long. CDR3 region: CAIATTGAGNTIYF. The CDR3 region has the DNA TGTGCCATCGCCACGACAGGGGCTGGAAACACCATATATTTT.

This clonotype was picked up a small number of times. V gene TRBV6-1 combines with J gene TRBJ2-1; 7 bases match TRBD2. Germline CDR1 and CDR2: MNHNS and SASEGT. The V and J ends lost 6 bases and 8 bases, in that order; junction bases with no gene match: 13. The CDR3 has 15 residues. The CDR3: CASSRRYGGWDEQFF. CDR3 sequence (DNA): TGTGCCAGCAGCCGACGATACGGGGGGTGGGATGAGCAGTTCTTC.

This clonotype has a count of ten or more. The chain couples TRBV3-1 to TRBJ2-1; 13 bases fit TRBD2. The CDR3 has 16 residues. Per germline, CDR1 LGHDT and CDR2 YNNKEL (reference sequence). Trimming took 5 bases from V and 3 from J; bases not matched to a gene: 4. CDR3 region: CASSGRLAGGYNEQFF. CDR3 DNA: TGTGCCAGCAGCGGACGACTAGCGGGGGGCTACAATGAGCAGTTCTTC.

This clonotype has a count of ten or more. This sequence joins TRBV12-3 or TRBV12-4 and TRBJ2-3; D gene ambiguous. With 0 bases removed from V and 3 bases from J, the gap between germline ends came to 7 bases. This CDR3 region has 14 residues. The CDR3 sequence: CASSLAGLTDTQYF. The DNA of the CDR3 is TGTGCCAGCAGTTTAGCGGGGTTGACAGATACGCAGTATTTT.

This clonotype was recorded many times. The gene calls are TRBV5-1 and TRBJ2-1; 8 nucleotides match TRBD1. V trimming: 4 bases; J trimming: 2 bases; junction bases outside the gene matches: 8. Germline V gene lookup returns CDR1 SGHRS and CDR2 YFSETQ. The CDR3 contains 16 residues. The CDR3 reads CASSLVSGQAYNEQFF. The CDR3 DNA sequence: TGCGCCAGCAGCCTCGTTTCGGGACAGGCCTACAATGAGCAGTTCTTC.

This clonotype appeared many times. The CDR3 loop reads CASTSEGTVNEKLFF. The CDR3 DNA is TGTGCCAGCACCTCGGAAGGAACGGTTAATGAAAAACTGTTTTTT. The chain uses TRBV2 and TRBJ1-4, with no clear D. V lost 7 bases, J lost 4 bases, and 16 bases lay in between. The CDR3 spans 15 residues. Germline V gene sequence: CDR1 SNHLY, CDR2 FYNNEI.

There are a few counts of this clonotype. This chain uses TRBV7-9 with TRBJ2-7, with D unclear. The germline V gene encodes CDR1 SEHNR and CDR2 FQNEAQ (reference sequence). V was trimmed by 5 bases and J by 0 bases, leaving 5 bases between them. CDR3 length: 12 amino acids. The CDR3 coding sequence is TGTGCCAGCAGCGACGACTCCTACGAGCAGTACTTC. Translated: CASSDDSYEQYF.

This clonotype was found a few times. V is TRBV7-3 and J is TRBJ2-1; the match to TRBD2 covers 10 bases. Germline assignment: CDR1 SGHTA and CDR2 FQGTGA. The CDR3 extends over 16 amino acids. Unmatched junction bases numbered 8, after V lost 2 bases and J lost 7 bases. The CDR3 sequence: CASSLLPSGGKNEQFF. The CDR3 region has the DNA TGTGCCAGCAGCTTATTGCCTAGCGGGGGCAAAAATGAGCAGTTCTTC.

This clonotype was detected many times. The chain recombines TRBV12-3 or TRBV12-4 with TRBJ1-5; a weak D match, TRBD1 (6 bases). The V end was cut by 6 bases, the J end by 3 bases, with 12 bases between. This CDR3 is 14 amino acids long. The CDR3 is CASRLGQHNQPQHF. In DNA form, the CDR3 reads TGTGCCAGCAGACTCGGACAGCACAATCAGCCCCAGCATTTT.

This clonotype has a count of ten or more. The chain uses TRBV27 and TRBJ1-2; 7 bases agree with TRBD1. The CDR3 runs to 15 residues. Trimming at V came to 8 bases and at J to 2 bases, leaving 11 bases not matched to a gene. Germline lookup yields CDR1 MNHEY and CDR2 SMNVEV (reference sequence). CDR3 DNA: TGTGCCAGCTGGCGGGCAGGGGGTCTCAACTATGGCTACACCTTC. Amino acid sequence: CASWRAGGLNYGYTF.

This clonotype has a single count. V usage is TRBV6-2 or TRBV6-3 and J usage is TRBJ2-1; TRBD2 might be the D (6 bases). CDR1 and CDR2 (germline): MNHEY, SVGEGT. The CDR3 length is 11 residues. V was cut by 6 bases and J by 9 bases, with 9 bases left in between. The CDR3 nucleotides read TGTGCCAGCAGCAGGGAGGTTGAGCAGTTCTTC. Translation gives CASSREVEQFF.

This clonotype was observed a few times. The chain joins TRBV14 to TRBJ2-7; no reliable D call. Trimming cost V 0 bases and J 12 bases, with 15 bases left between them. The V gene's germline CDR1 is SGHDN and CDR2 FVKESK. The CDR3 is 13 residues long. The CDR3 reads CASSQEPASVVYV. Written as DNA, the CDR3 is TGTGCCAGCAGCCAAGAACCAGCGTCGGTTGTGTACGTC.